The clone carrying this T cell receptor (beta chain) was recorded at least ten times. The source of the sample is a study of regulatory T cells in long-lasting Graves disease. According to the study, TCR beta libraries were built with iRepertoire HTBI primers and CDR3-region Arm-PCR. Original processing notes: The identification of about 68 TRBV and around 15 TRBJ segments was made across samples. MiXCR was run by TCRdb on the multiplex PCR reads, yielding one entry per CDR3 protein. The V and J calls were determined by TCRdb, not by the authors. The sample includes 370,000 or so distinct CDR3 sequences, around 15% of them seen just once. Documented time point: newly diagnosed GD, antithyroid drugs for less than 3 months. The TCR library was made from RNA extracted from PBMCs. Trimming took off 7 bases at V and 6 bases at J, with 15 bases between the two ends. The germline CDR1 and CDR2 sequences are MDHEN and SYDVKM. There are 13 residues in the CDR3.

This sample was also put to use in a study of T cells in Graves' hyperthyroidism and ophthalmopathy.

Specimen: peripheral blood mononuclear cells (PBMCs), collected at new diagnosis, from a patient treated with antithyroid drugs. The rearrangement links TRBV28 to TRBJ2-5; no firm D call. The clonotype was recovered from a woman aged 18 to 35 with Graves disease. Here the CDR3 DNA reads TGTGCCAGCAAACCGACGGACCTAAAGACCCAGTACTTC. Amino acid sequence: CASKPTDLKTQYF. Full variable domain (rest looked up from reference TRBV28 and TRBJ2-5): DVKVTQSSRYLVKRTGEKVFLECVQDMDHENMFWYRQDPGLGLRLIYFSYDVKMKEKGDIPEGYSVSREKKERFSLILESASTNQTSMYLCASKPTDLKTQYFGPGTRLLVL.